This T cell receptor beta chain emerged from a study of blood T cell repertoires in COVID-19. This CDR3 comprises 13 residues. The germline V and J ends were trimmed by 1 base and 4 bases, with 8 bases remaining between them. Germline lookup yields CDR1 SGHRS and CDR2 YFSETQ. The table came from immunoSEQ multiplex PCR; TCRdb's copy has only in-frame clones and leaves some out. This table holds 200,000 or so clones, 65% to 85% found once. Specimen: PBMCs or T cells enriched from blood (not recorded which). This receptor was taken from a man between 35 and 55 years old who had recovered from COVID-19. The V and J genes are TRBV5-1 and TRBJ1-2, with a tentative D call TRBD1 (6 bases). The CDR3 here is CASSLNRVYGYTF. The CDR3 nucleotides are TGCGCCAGCAGCTTGAACAGGGTCTATGGCTACACCTTC.